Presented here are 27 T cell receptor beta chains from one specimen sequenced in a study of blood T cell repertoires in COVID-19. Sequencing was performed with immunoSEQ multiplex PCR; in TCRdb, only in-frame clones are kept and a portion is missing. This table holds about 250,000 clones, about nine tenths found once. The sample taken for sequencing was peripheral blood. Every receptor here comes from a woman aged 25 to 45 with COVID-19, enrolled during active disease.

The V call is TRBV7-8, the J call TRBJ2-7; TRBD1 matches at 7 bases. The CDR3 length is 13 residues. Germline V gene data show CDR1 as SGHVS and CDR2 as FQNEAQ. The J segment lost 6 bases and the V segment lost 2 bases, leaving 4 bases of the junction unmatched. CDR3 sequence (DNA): TGTGCCAGCAGCTTAACCGACAGGGTCGAGCAGTACGTC. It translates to CASSLTDRVEQYV.

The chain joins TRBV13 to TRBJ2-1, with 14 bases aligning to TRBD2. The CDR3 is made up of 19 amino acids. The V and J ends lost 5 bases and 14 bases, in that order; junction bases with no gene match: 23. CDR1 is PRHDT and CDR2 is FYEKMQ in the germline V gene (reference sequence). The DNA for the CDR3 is TGTGCCAGCAGCACCGCCGGGACAGGCTACCGACTAGCGGGAGGGAGGGAGTTCTTC. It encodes CASSTAGTGYRLAGGREFF.

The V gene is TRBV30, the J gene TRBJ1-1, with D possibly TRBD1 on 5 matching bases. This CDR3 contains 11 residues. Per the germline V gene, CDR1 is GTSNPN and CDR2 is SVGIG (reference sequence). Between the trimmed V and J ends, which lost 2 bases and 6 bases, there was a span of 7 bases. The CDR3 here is CAWSQGPEAFF. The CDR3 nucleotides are TGTGCCTGGAGTCAGGGTCCTGAAGCTTTCTTT.

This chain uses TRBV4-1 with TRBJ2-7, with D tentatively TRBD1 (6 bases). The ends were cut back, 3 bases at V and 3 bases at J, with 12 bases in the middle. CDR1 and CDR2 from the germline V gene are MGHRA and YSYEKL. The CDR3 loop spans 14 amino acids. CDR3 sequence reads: CASSHPGTIYEQYF. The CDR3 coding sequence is TGCGCCAGCAGCCATCCCGGGACAATCTACGAGCAGTACTTC.

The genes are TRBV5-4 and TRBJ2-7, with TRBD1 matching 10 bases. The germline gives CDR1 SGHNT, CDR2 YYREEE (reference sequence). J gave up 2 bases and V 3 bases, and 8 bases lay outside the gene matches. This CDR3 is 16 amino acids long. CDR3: CASSSKGQGIPYEQYV. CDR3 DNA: TGTGCCAGCAGCTCCAAGGGACAGGGGATCCCCTACGAGCAGTACGTC.

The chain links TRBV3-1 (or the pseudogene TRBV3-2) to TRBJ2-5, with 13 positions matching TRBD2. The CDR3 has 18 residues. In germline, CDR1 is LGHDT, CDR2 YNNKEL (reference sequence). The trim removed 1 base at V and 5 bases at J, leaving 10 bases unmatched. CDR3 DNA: TGTGCCAGCAGCCAAGCATCGGGGACTAGCGGGGCTGGGGAGACCCAGTACTTC. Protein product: CASSQASGTSGAGETQYF.

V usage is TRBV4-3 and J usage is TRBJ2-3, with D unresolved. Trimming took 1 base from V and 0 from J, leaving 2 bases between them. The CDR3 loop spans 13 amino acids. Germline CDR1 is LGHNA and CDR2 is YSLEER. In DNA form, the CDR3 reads TGCGCCAGCAGCCAAGTAAGCACAGATACGCAGTATTTT. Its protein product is CASSQVSTDTQYF.

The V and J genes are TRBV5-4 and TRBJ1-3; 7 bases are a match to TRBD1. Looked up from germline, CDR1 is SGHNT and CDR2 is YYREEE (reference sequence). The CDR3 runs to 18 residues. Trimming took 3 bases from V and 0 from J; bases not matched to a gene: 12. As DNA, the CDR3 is TGTGCCAGCAGCTCCGGGACAGAGCCCTCTATCTCTGGAAACACCATATATTTT. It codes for CASSSGTEPSISGNTIYF.

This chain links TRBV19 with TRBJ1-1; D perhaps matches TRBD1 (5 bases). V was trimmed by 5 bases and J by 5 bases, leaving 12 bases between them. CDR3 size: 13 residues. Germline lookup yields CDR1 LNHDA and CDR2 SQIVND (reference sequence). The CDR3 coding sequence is TGTGCCAGTAGTCCCACCCGGGGGACTGAAGCTTTCTTT. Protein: CASSPTRGTEAFF.

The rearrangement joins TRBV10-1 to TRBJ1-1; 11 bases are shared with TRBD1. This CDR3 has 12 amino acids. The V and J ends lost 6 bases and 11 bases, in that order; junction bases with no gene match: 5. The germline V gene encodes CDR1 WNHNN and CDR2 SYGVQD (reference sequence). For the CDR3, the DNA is TGCGCCAGCAGCACGGACAGGGGGCTTGCTTTCTTT. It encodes CASSTDRGLAFF.

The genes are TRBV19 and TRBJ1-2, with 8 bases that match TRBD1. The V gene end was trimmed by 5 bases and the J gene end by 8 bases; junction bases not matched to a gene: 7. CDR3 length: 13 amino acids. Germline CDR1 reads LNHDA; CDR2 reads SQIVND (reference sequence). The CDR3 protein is CASSVRGLEGYTF. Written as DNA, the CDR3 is TGTGCCAGTAGTGTCAGGGGGCTGGAGGGCTACACCTTC.

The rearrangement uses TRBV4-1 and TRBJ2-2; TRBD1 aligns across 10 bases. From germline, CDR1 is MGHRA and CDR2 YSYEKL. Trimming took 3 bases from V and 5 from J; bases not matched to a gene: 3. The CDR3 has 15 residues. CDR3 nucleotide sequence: TGCGCCAGCAGCCAGCCGGGACAGGGGACCGGGGAGCTGTTTTTT. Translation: CASSQPGQGTGELFF.

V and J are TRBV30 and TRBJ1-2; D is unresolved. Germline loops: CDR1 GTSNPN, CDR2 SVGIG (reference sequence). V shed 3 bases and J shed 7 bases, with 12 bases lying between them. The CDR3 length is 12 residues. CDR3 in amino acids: CAWSEGMVGYTF. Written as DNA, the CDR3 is TGTGCCTGGAGCGAGGGAATGGTTGGCTACACCTTC. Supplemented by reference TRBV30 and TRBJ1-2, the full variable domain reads SQTIHQWPATLVQPVGSPLSLECTVEGTSNPNLYWYRQAAGRGLQLLFYSVGIGQISSEVPQNLSASRPQDRQFILSSKKLLLSDSGFYLCAWSEGMVGYTFGSGTRLTVV.

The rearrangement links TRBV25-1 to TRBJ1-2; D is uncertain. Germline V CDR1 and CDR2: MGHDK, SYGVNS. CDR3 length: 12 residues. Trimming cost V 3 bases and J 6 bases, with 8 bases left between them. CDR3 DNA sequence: TGTGCCAGCAGTGACCCCAGGAATGGCTACACCTTC. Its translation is CASSDPRNGYTF.

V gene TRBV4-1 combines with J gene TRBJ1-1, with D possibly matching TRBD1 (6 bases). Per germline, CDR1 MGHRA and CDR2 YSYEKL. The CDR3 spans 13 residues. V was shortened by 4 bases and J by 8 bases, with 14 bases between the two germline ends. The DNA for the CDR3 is TGCGCCAGCAGCCGTGTCCAACAGGGAGAAGCTTTCTTT. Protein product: CASSRVQQGEAFF.

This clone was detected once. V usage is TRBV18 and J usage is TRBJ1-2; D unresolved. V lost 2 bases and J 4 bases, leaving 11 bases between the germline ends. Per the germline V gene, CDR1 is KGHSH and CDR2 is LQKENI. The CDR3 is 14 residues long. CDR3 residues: CASSPSGDGYGYTF. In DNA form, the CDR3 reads TGTGCCAGCTCACCATCGGGAGACGGCTATGGCTACACCTTC.

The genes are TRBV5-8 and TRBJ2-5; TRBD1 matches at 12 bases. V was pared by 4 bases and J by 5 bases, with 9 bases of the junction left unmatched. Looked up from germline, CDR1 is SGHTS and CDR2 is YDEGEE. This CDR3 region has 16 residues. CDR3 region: CASSKGTGGLIETQYF. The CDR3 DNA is TGTGCCAGCAGCAAAGGGACAGGGGGCTTGATCGAGACCCAGTACTTC.

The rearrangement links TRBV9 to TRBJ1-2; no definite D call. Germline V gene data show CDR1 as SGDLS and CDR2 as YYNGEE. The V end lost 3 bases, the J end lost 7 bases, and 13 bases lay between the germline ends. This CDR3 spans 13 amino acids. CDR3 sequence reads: CASSGLGKSGYTF. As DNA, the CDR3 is TGTGCCAGCAGCGGACTAGGGAAGTCTGGCTACACCTTC.

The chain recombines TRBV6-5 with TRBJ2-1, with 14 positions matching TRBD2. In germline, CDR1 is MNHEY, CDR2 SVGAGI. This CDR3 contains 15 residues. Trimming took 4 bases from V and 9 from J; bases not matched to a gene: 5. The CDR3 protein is CASSFGTSGGFEQFF. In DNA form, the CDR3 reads TGTGCCAGCAGTTTCGGGACTAGCGGGGGATTTGAGCAGTTCTTC.

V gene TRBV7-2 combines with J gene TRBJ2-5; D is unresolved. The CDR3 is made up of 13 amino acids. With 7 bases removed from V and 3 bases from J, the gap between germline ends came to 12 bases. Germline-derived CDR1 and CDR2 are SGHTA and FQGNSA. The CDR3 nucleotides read TGTGCCAGCAACCTGAGGTTCAAAGAGACCCAGTACTTC. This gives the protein CASNLRFKETQYF.

CDR3: CASSLAQGATEAFF. The CDR3 DNA reads as TGTGCCAGCAGCTTAGCACAGGGGGCCACTGAAGCTTTCTTT. This chain uses TRBV7-2 with TRBJ1-1; 9 bases align to TRBD1. Germline CDR1 is SGHTA and CDR2 is FQGNSA. Losses at the gene ends were 0 bases for V and 4 bases for J; bases not matched to a gene: 0. This CDR3 spans 14 amino acids.

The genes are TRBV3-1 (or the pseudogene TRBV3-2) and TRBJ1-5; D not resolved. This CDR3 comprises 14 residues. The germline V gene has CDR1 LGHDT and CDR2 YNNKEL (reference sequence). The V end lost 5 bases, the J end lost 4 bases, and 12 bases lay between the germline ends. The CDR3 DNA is TGTGCCAGCAGCTCCCGGGGAGGGAATCAGCCCCAGCATTTT. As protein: CASSSRGGNQPQHF.

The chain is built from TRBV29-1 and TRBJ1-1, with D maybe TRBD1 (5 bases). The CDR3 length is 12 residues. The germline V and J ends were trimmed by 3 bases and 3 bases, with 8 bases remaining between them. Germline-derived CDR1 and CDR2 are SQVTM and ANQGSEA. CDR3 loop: CSVDRDYTEAFF. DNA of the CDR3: TGCAGCGTTGACAGGGACTACACTGAAGCTTTCTTT.

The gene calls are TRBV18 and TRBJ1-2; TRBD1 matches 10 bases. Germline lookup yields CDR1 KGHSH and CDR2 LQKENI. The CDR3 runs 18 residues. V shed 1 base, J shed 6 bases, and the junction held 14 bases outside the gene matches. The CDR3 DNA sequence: TGTGCCAGCTCACCACAGCCCAGGATGGGACAGGGGACAAATGGCTACACCTTC. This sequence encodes CASSPQPRMGQGTNGYTF.

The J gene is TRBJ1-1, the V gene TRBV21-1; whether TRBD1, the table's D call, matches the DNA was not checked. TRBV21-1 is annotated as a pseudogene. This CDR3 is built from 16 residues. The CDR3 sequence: CASSKMRGQGDTEAFF. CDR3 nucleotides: TGTGCCAGCAGCAAAATGCGCGGACAGGGGGACACTGAAGCTTTCTTT.

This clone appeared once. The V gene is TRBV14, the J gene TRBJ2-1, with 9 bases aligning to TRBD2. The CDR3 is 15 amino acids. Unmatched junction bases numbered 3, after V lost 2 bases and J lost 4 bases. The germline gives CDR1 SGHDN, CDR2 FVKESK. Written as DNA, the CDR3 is TGTGCCAGCAGCCAATATGCGGGGGGGTACAATGAGCAGTTCTTC. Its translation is CASSQYAGGYNEQFF.

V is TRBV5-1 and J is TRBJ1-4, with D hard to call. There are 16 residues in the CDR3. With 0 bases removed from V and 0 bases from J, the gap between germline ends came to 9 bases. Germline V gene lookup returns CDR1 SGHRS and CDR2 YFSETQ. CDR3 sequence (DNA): TGCGCCAGCAGCTTGGGACATACTGCAACTAATGAAAAACTGTTTTTT. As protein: CASSLGHTATNEKLFF.